The present entry profiles one T cell receptor beta chain with its context. The sample comes from a study of blood T cell repertoires in COVID-19. The wider study: Samples came from the United States, Italy and Spain, spanning acute and convalescent COVID-19. PBMCs, B-cell-depleted T cells, or T cells were the source of the cDNA or gDNA that made up the material.

The ends lost 7 bases at V and 0 bases at J; junction bases unmatched: 8. This CDR3 comprises 15 residues. From germline, CDR1 is SGHRS and CDR2 YFSETQ. In the original workflow: By means of reference gene primer amplification, nucleated cell counts were estimated. The assay was immunoSEQ multiplex PCR, and TCRdb's table has in-frame clones only and misses some. V and J calls and clone size are as listed in that table; D and trimming were resolved from the DNA. The sample records tens of thousands of clones, approximately 86% being singletons. The source of this sequence is a man aged 50 to 60 with active COVID-19. This rearrangement joins TRBV5-1 to TRBJ1-1; 8 nucleotides match TRBD1. Sequencing was done on a sample of peripheral blood. CDR3: CASGTGPGMNTEAFF. In nucleotides, the CDR3 is TGCGCCAGCGGGACAGGACCAGGGATGAACACTGAAGCTTTCTTT.